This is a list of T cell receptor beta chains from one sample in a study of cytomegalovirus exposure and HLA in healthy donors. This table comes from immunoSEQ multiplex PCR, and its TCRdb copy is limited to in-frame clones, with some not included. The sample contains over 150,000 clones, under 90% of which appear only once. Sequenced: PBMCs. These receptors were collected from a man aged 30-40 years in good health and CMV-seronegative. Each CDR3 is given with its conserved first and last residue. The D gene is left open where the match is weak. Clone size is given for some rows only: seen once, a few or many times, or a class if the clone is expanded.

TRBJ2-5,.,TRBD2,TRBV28,CASSLAAGGETQYF,TGTGCCAGCAGTTTGGCAGCGGGGGGAGAGACCCAGTACTTC
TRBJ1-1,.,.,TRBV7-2,CASSPRGRRMNTEAFF,TGTGCCAGCAGTCCAAGGGGCCGGCGTATGAACACTGAAGCTTTCTTT
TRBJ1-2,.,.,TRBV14,CASTYLGAPWDGYTF,TGTGCCAGCACCTACCTGGGGGCCCCCTGGGATGGCTACACCTTC
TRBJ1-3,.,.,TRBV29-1,CSVEDRYRSSGNTIYF,TGCAGCGTTGAAGATCGGTACAGGAGCTCTGGAAACACCATATATTTT
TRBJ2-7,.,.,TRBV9,CASSVAGVAYEQYF,TGTGCCAGCAGCGTAGCAGGGGTGGCTTACGAGCAGTACTTC
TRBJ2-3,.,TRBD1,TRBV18,CASSSSTGGTDTQYF,TGTGCCAGCTCATCCTCGACAGGGGGCACAGATACGCAGTATTTT
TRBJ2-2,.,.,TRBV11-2,CASSLDLAGRGGELFF,TGTGCCAGCAGCTTAGATTTGGCGGGAAGGGGCGGGGAGCTGTTTTTT
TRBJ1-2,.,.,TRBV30,CASLVLLNYGYTF,TGTGCCTCTCTTGTCCTTTTGAACTATGGCTACACCTTC
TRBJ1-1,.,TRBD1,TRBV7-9,CSSSLGQPGTEAFF,TGTTCCAGCAGCCTGGGACAGCCAGGGACTGAAGCTTTCTTT
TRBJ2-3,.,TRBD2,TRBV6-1,CASSEPELAGAGYF,TGTGCCAGCAGTGAACCCGAACTAGCGGGAGCTGGGTATTTT
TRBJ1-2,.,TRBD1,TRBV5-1,CASTPSVGQEVYYGYTF,TGCGCCAGCACACCATCCGTTGGACAGGAGGTTTACTATGGCTACACCTTC
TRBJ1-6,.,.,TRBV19,CASTQGTASSYNSPLHF,TGTGCCAGTACACAGGGTACTGCGAGCTCCTATAATTCACCCCTCCACTTT
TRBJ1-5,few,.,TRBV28,CASRVLRGGSGQPQHF,TGTGCCAGCAGAGTTCTACGCGGGGGGTCCGGACAGCCCCAGCATTTT
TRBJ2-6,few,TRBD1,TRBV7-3,CASSLTGTVFSGANVLTF,TGTGCCAGCAGTCTAACGGGGACAGTTTTCTCTGGGGCCAACGTCCTGACTTTC
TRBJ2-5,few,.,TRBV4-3,CASSQDWSGIDGETQYF,TGCGCCAGCAGCCAAGATTGGTCAGGGATAGACGGTGAGACCCAGTACTTC
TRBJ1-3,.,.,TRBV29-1,CSVELTVGSGNTIYF,TGCAGCGTTGAACTGACAGTGGGCTCTGGAAACACCATATATTTT
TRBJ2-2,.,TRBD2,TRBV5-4,CASRDVGAGGSGELFF,TGTGCCAGCAGGGACGTCGGAGCGGGAGGGTCCGGGGAGCTGTTTTTT
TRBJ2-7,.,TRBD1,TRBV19,CASTIGQGAYEQYF,TGTGCCAGCACTATCGGACAGGGGGCATACGAGCAGTACTTC
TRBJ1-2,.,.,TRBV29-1,CSVETGGGYTF,TGCAGCGTTGAAACCGGAGGAGGCTACACCTTC
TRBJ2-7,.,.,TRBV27,CASNPGGLQAYEQYF,TGTGCCAGCAACCCCGGGGGGCTACAAGCCTACGAGCAGTACTTC
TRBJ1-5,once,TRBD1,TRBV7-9,CASSREGASNQPQHF,TGTGCCAGCAGCCGGGAGGGGGCGAGCAATCAGCCCCAGCATTTT
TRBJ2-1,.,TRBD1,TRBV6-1,CASRGTGKNEQFF,TGTGCCAGCAGGGGGACAGGGAAAAATGAGCAGTTCTTC
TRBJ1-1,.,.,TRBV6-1,CASYIGGWTTEAFF,TGTGCCAGCTACATCGGGGGGTGGACCACTGAAGCTTTCTTT
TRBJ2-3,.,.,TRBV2,CASSGVLRDDTDTQYF,TGTGCCAGCAGCGGGGTATTGAGAGATGACACAGATACGCAGTATTTT
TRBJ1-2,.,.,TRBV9,CASSLSGISSYGYTF,TGTGCCAGCAGCCTTTCAGGGATTTCTTCATATGGCTACACCTTC
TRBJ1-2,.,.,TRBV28,CASSLWTETRDGYTF,TGTGCCAGCAGTTTATGGACAGAAACCAGGGATGGCTACACCTTC
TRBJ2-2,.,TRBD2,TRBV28,CASSLSSGRAGTGELFF,TGTGCCAGCAGTTTATCAAGCGGGAGGGCCGGGACCGGGGAGCTGTTTTTT
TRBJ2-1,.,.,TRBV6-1,CASSGVQKWEQFF,TGTGCCAGCAGTGGGGTACAGAAGTGGGAGCAGTTCTTC
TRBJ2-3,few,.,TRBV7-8,CASSLAPSVGATDTQYF,TGTGCCAGCAGCTTAGCCCCTTCCGTGGGGGCCACAGATACGCAGTATTTT
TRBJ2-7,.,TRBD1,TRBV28,CASSFPDRYYEQYF,TGTGCCAGCAGTTTTCCGGACAGGTACTACGAGCAGTACTTC